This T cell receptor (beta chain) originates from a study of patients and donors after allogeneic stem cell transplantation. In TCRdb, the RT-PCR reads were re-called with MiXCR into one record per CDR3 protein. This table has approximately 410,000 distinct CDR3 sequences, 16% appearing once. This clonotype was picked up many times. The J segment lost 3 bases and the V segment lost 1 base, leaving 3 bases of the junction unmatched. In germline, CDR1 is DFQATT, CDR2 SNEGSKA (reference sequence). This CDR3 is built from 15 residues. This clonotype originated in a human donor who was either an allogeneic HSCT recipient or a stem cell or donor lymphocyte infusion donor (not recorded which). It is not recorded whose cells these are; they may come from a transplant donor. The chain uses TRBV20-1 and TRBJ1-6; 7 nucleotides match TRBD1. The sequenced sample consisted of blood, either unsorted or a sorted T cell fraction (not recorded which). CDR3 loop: CSARGGDSYNSPLHF. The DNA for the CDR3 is TGCAGTGCTAGAGGCGGGGACAGCTATAATTCACCCCTCCACTTT.